Listed below are T cell receptor beta chains from one sample, sequenced in a study of blood T cell repertoires in COVID-19. Clones were read by immunoSEQ multiplex PCR, and TCRdb kept only the in-frame ones, dropping some. The sample has around 180,000 clones, around 80% seen once; the top ten hold 10% to 15%. Sequencing was performed on PBMCs or T cells enriched from blood (not recorded which). Source of these receptors: a man aged 50 to 59 who had recovered from COVID-19. Both conserved end residues are part of each CDR3. Each record gives: CDR3 length, V gene, clone size, D gene, J gene, CDR3 protein, CDR3 DNA. D genes are given only for firm matches. Clone size is given for some rows only: seen once, a few or many times, or a class if the clone is expanded.

cdr3_length: 17
v_call: TRBV9
clone_size: .
d_call: .
j_call: TRBJ1-3
cdr3_aa: CASSVDKVRGRGNTIYF
cdr3_nt: TGTGCCAGCAGCGTAGATAAGGTCAGGGGACGAGGAAACACCATATATTTT

cdr3_length: 14
v_call: TRBV4-1
clone_size: .
d_call: .
j_call: TRBJ1-5
cdr3_aa: CASSHLDSNQPQHF
cdr3_nt: TGCGCCAGCAGCCATCTTGACAGTAATCAGCCCCAGCATTTT

cdr3_length: 18
v_call: TRBV3-1/TRBV3-2
clone_size: many
d_call: .
j_call: TRBJ2-2
cdr3_aa: CASSHARWSTGFTGELFF
cdr3_nt: TGTGCCAGCAGCCACGCGCGATGGTCAACAGGGTTCACCGGGGAGCTGTTTTTT

cdr3_length: 15
v_call: TRBV11-2
clone_size: .
d_call: .
j_call: TRBJ1-4
cdr3_aa: CASSLAGTGGEKLFF
cdr3_nt: TGTGCCAGCAGCTTAGCGGGGACGGGGGGTGAAAAACTGTTTTTT

cdr3_length: 12
v_call: TRBV18
clone_size: .
d_call: .
j_call: TRBJ2-7
cdr3_aa: CASSPQGDEQYF
cdr3_nt: TGTGCCAGCTCACCACAAGGGGACGAGCAGTACTTC

cdr3_length: 14
v_call: TRBV6-5
clone_size: once
d_call: .
j_call: TRBJ2-1
cdr3_aa: CASSYKLSYNEQFF
cdr3_nt: TGTGCCAGCAGTTACAAGCTATCCTACAATGAGCAGTTCTTC

cdr3_length: 14
v_call: TRBV4-3
clone_size: .
d_call: .
j_call: TRBJ1-5
cdr3_aa: CASSQGQVNQPQHF
cdr3_nt: TGCGCCAGCAGCCAAGGTCAGGTGAATCAGCCCCAGCATTTT

cdr3_length: 16
v_call: TRBV9
clone_size: .
d_call: TRBD1
j_call: TRBJ1-2
cdr3_aa: CASSVASGQGNYGYTF
cdr3_nt: TGTGCCAGCAGCGTCGCCTCTGGACAGGGAAACTATGGCTACACCTTC

cdr3_length: 17
v_call: TRBV3-1/TRBV3-2
clone_size: .
d_call: TRBD2
j_call: TRBJ2-2
cdr3_aa: CASSRHRLAGGPGELFF
cdr3_nt: TGTGCCAGCAGCCGCCACAGACTAGCGGGGGGGCCCGGGGAGCTGTTTTTT

cdr3_length: 12
v_call: TRBV28
clone_size: .
d_call: .
j_call: TRBJ1-2
cdr3_aa: CASRQANYGYTF
cdr3_nt: TGTGCCAGCCGACAAGCTAACTATGGCTACACCTTC

cdr3_length: 15
v_call: TRBV27
clone_size: .
d_call: .
j_call: TRBJ2-7
cdr3_aa: CASSLGIFPSYEQYF
cdr3_nt: TGTGCCAGCAGTCTCGGGATTTTCCCCTCCTACGAGCAGTACTTC

cdr3_length: 18
v_call: TRBV5-1
clone_size: .
d_call: TRBD2
j_call: TRBJ2-3
cdr3_aa: CASSLQVLAGVVTDTQYF
cdr3_nt: TGCGCCAGCAGCTTGCAAGTTCTAGCGGGGGTTGTCACAGATACGCAGTATTTT

cdr3_length: 21
v_call: TRBV3-1/TRBV3-2
clone_size: .
d_call: TRBD1
j_call: TRBJ2-2
cdr3_aa: CASSQVILTQDRGNSAGELFF
cdr3_nt: TGTGCCAGCAGCCAAGTCATCCTCACTCAAGACAGGGGTAATAGCGCCGGGGAGCTGTTTTTT

cdr3_length: 14
v_call: TRBV29-1
clone_size: .
d_call: .
j_call: TRBJ1-1
cdr3_aa: CSVVGGNLNTEAFF
cdr3_nt: TGCAGCGTTGTAGGAGGCAACTTGAACACTGAAGCTTTCTTT

cdr3_length: 20
v_call: TRBV28
clone_size: .
d_call: TRBD2
j_call: TRBJ2-1
cdr3_aa: CASSQLKSSGGFIGYNEQFF
cdr3_nt: TGTGCCAGCAGCCAACTCAAGTCTAGCGGGGGGTTCATTGGCTACAATGAGCAGTTCTTC

cdr3_length: 15
v_call: TRBV4-1
clone_size: .
d_call: TRBD1
j_call: TRBJ1-6
cdr3_aa: CASSQEGTGYSPLHF
cdr3_nt: TGCGCCAGCAGCCAAGAAGGGACAGGGTATTCACCCCTCCACTTT

cdr3_length: 15
v_call: TRBV28
clone_size: once
d_call: TRBD1
j_call: TRBJ1-5
cdr3_aa: CASSRTRGLNQPQHF
cdr3_nt: TGTGCCAGCAGCCGAACCAGGGGGCTGAATCAGCCCCAGCATTTT

cdr3_length: 16
v_call: TRBV19
clone_size: .
d_call: TRBD1
j_call: TRBJ1-1
cdr3_aa: CASSVPGDRGNTEAFF
cdr3_nt: TGTGCCAGTAGTGTCCCAGGGGACAGGGGTAACACTGAAGCTTTCTTT

cdr3_length: 13
v_call: TRBV7-9
clone_size: .
d_call: .
j_call: TRBJ1-1
cdr3_aa: CASSPAGTTEAFF
cdr3_nt: TGTGCCAGCAGCCCAGCGGGTACCACTGAAGCTTTCTTT

cdr3_length: 16
v_call: TRBV7-9
clone_size: .
d_call: TRBD1
j_call: TRBJ2-1
cdr3_aa: CASSLVVRTGSNEQFF
cdr3_nt: TGTGCCAGCAGCTTAGTTGTGCGGACAGGGTCCAATGAGCAGTTCTTC

cdr3_length: 17
v_call: TRBV28
clone_size: .
d_call: TRBD1
j_call: TRBJ1-5
cdr3_aa: CASSLLPGTGEDQPQHF
cdr3_nt: TGTGCCAGCAGTTTGCTCCCCGGGACAGGTGAGGACCAGCCCCAGCATTTT

cdr3_length: 14
v_call: TRBV6-5
clone_size: .
d_call: .
j_call: TRBJ2-7
cdr3_aa: CASSYPDRAYEQYF
cdr3_nt: TGTGCCAGCAGTTACCCCGACAGAGCCTACGAGCAGTACTTC

cdr3_length: 14
v_call: TRBV7-8
clone_size: .
d_call: .
j_call: TRBJ2-2
cdr3_aa: CASSFQVGTGELFF
cdr3_nt: TGTGCCAGCAGCTTTCAGGTTGGGACCGGGGAGCTGTTTTTT

cdr3_length: 15
v_call: TRBV19
clone_size: .
d_call: TRBD2
j_call: TRBJ2-4
cdr3_aa: CASSLSGGAKNIQYF
cdr3_nt: TGTGCCAGTAGCCTTAGCGGGGGGGCTAAAAACATTCAGTACTTC

cdr3_length: 18
v_call: TRBV5-3
clone_size: .
d_call: .
j_call: TRBJ2-1
cdr3_aa: CARSWYPSGEFSYNEQFF
cdr3_nt: TGTGCCAGAAGCTGGTACCCCAGCGGCGAATTCTCCTACAATGAGCAGTTCTTC

cdr3_length: 14
v_call: TRBV7-8
clone_size: .
d_call: .
j_call: TRBJ1-1
cdr3_aa: CASSTKLSTDEAFF
cdr3_nt: TGTGCCAGCAGTACTAAACTCTCGACAGACGAAGCTTTCTTT

cdr3_length: 15
v_call: TRBV10-3
clone_size: .
d_call: TRBD1
j_call: TRBJ1-2
cdr3_aa: CAIRDQGQGDHGYTF
cdr3_nt: TGTGCCATCAGAGATCAGGGACAGGGGGACCATGGCTACACCTTC

cdr3_length: 15
v_call: TRBV5-1
clone_size: .
d_call: .
j_call: TRBJ2-2
cdr3_aa: CASSLKGRGTGELFF
cdr3_nt: TGCGCCAGCAGCTTGAAAGGGCGGGGCACCGGGGAGCTGTTTTTT

cdr3_length: 14
v_call: TRBV5-1
clone_size: .
d_call: .
j_call: TRBJ1-3
cdr3_aa: CASSPGNPGNTIYF
cdr3_nt: TGCGCCAGCAGTCCGGGGAACCCTGGAAACACCATATATTTT

cdr3_length: 14
v_call: TRBV11-2
clone_size: .
d_call: TRBD1
j_call: TRBJ1-4
cdr3_aa: CASSRTGANEKLFF
cdr3_nt: TGTGCCAGCAGCCGGACAGGGGCCAATGAAAAACTGTTTTTT

cdr3_length: 14
v_call: TRBV9
clone_size: .
d_call: TRBD1
j_call: TRBJ1-2
cdr3_aa: CASSAGQGGGGYTF
cdr3_nt: TGTGCCAGCAGCGCTGGACAGGGAGGGGGTGGCTACACCTTC

cdr3_length: 15
v_call: TRBV9
clone_size: few
d_call: .
j_call: TRBJ1-6
cdr3_aa: CASKRGGGNNSPLHF
cdr3_nt: TGTGCCAGCAAAAGAGGGGGGGGAAATAATTCACCCCTCCACTTT

cdr3_length: 16
v_call: TRBV14
clone_size: .
d_call: .
j_call: TRBJ2-2
cdr3_aa: CASSHPGSPNTGELFF
cdr3_nt: TGTGCCAGCAGCCACCCGGGATCTCCAAACACCGGGGAGCTGTTTTTT

cdr3_length: 15
v_call: TRBV28
clone_size: .
d_call: .
j_call: TRBJ2-2
cdr3_aa: CASSPVVINTGELFF
cdr3_nt: TGTGCCAGCAGTCCAGTGGTAATTAACACCGGGGAGCTGTTTTTT

cdr3_length: 16
v_call: TRBV7-9
clone_size: .
d_call: TRBD1
j_call: TRBJ1-1
cdr3_aa: CASSYGTGVSGGEAFF
cdr3_nt: TGTGCCAGCAGTTACGGGACAGGGGTCTCCGGGGGTGAAGCTTTCTTT

cdr3_length: 13
v_call: TRBV2
clone_size: few
d_call: .
j_call: TRBJ2-7
cdr3_aa: CASSLTSSYEQYF
cdr3_nt: TGTGCCAGCAGTCTGACTAGCTCCTACGAGCAGTACTTC

cdr3_length: 18
v_call: TRBV28
clone_size: .
d_call: TRBD1
j_call: TRBJ2-1
cdr3_aa: CASSPLKISGQGYNEQFF
cdr3_nt: TGTGCCAGCAGCCCACTAAAGATTTCGGGACAGGGGTACAATGAGCAGTTCTTC